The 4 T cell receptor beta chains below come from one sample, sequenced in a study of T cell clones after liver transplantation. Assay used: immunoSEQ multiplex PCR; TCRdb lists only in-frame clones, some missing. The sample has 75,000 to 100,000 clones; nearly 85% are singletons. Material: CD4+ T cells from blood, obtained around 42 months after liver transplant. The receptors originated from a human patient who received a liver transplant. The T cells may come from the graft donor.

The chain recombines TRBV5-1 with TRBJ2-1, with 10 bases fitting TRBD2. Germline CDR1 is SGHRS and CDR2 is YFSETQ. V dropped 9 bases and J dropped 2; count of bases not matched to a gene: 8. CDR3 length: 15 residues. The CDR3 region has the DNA TGCGCCACTACGAAACTAGCGGGGACCTACAATGAGCAGTTCTTC. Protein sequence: CATTKLAGTYNEQFF.

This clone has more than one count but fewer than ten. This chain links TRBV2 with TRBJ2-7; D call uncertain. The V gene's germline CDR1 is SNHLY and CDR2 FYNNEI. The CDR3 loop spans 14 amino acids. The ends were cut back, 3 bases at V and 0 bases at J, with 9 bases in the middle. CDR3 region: CASSDTSSSYEQYF. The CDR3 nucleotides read TGTGCCAGCAGTGATACCAGCTCCTCCTACGAGCAGTACTTC.

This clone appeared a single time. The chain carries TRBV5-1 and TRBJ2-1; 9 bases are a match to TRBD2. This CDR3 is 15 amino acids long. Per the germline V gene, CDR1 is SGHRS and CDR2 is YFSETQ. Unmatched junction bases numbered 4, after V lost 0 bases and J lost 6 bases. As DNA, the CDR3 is TGCGCCAGCAGCTTGGTAGCGGGAGTCCTCAATGAGCAGTTCTTC. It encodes CASSLVAGVLNEQFF.

CDR3 sequence reads: CASSSPVIPRGYTF. In DNA, the CDR3 is TGTGCCAGCAGCTCTCCGGTTATCCCTCGCGGCTACACCTTC. This chain joins TRBV7-2 and TRBJ1-2; no clear D gene. The CDR3 contains 14 residues. CDR1 is SGHTA and CDR2 is FQGNSA in the germline V gene. V was cut by 4 bases and J by 8 bases, with 17 bases left in between.